Presented here are 20 T cell receptor beta chains from one specimen sequenced in a study of CD8+ T cells in alopecia areata. Treatment of the sample: oral pan-JAK inhibitor, 5-10 mg twice daily. Extraction of RNA preceded its reverse transcription into cDNA, which served as the sequencing template. Method: immunoSEQ multiplex PCR; TCRdb's copy keeps in-frame clones and lacks some. The sample includes some 200,000 clones, roughly 60% seen only once; the top ten take about 5%. Source: CD4+ T cells sorted from blood, taken at week 24, from a patient treated with tofacitinib. Source of these receptors: a human donor with alopecia areata.

This clone was picked up one time. CDR3 bases: TGTGCCAGCAGGGAAGATTCCTACAATGAGCAGTTCTTC. This codes for CASREDSYNEQFF. The V gene is TRBV4-2, the J gene TRBJ2-1; D gene uncertain. The germline CDR1 and CDR2 sequences are LGHNA and YNFKEQ. The CDR3 is made up of 13 amino acids. V was trimmed by 6 bases and J by 1 base, leaving 7 bases between them.

The chain recombines TRBV27 with TRBJ1-4; possibly TRBD1 for D (5 bases). The CDR3 contains 14 residues. Germline V lookup: CDR1 MNHEY, CDR2 SMNVEV (reference sequence). The V end was cut by 5 bases, the J end by 8 bases, with 15 bases between. CDR3 coding DNA: TGTGCCAGCAGTCCCCTCCGAGGGGACGAAAAACTGTTTTTT. Protein product: CASSPLRGDEKLFF.

This rearrangement joins TRBV29-1 to TRBJ1-3; D is perhaps TRBD1 (5 bases). Germline-derived CDR1 and CDR2 are SQVTM and ANQGSEA. The CDR3 loop spans 16 amino acids. V lost 4 bases, J lost 0 bases, and 16 bases lay in between. CDR3 DNA: TGCAGCGTTGTGGGTCTTTACGGGGGCTCTGGAAACACCATATATTTT. Its translation: CSVVGLYGGSGNTIYF.

This chain links TRBV29-1 with TRBJ2-3, with 7 bases identical to TRBD1. Germline-derived CDR1 and CDR2 are SQVTM and ANQGSEA. J lost 2 bases, V lost 6 bases, and 11 bases had no gene match. The CDR3 spans 15 residues. CDR3 loop: CSVEPRDRYTDTQYF. The CDR3 coding sequence is TGCAGCGTCGAGCCCCGGGACAGATACACAGATACGCAGTATTTT.

The chain employs TRBV7-2 and TRBJ2-1, with TRBD2 as a possible D gene (5 bases). CDR3 length equals 13 residues. V lost 3 bases to trimming and J lost 5 bases, with 8 bases between them. Germline V gene lookup returns CDR1 SGHTA and CDR2 FQGNSA. CDR3 in amino acids: CASSFTADNEQFF. CDR3 coding DNA: TGTGCCAGCAGCTTTACAGCGGACAATGAGCAGTTCTTC. Full variable domain (missing parts from reference TRBV7-2 and TRBJ2-1): GAGVSQSPSNKVTEKGKDVELRCDPISGHTALYWYRQSLGQGLEFLIYFQGNSAPDKSGLPSDRFSAERTGGSVSTLTIQRTQQEDSAVYLCASSFTADNEQFFGPGTRLTVL.

This rearrangement joins TRBV9 to TRBJ2-5; 9 bases match TRBD2. CDR1 and CDR2 from the germline V gene are SGDLS and YYNGEE. V lost 4 bases to trimming and J lost 5 bases; unmatched junction nucleotides: 6. The CDR3 has 14 residues. The CDR3 loop reads CASSLHGLAETQYF. The CDR3 coding sequence is TGTGCCAGCAGCCTTCACGGACTAGCGGAGACCCAGTACTTC.

CDR3 sequence reads: CSVTRRGNTEAFF. CDR3 nucleotide sequence: TGCAGCGTTACCCGGCGTGGGAACACTGAAGCTTTCTTT. The rearrangement links TRBV29-1 to TRBJ1-1; the D is unclear. The CDR3 length is 13 residues. CDR1 and CDR2 (germline): SQVTM, ANQGSEA. The V end was cut by 5 bases, the J end by 1 base, with 11 bases between.

The rearrangement links TRBV5-1 to TRBJ1-4; D may be TRBD1 (6 bases). With 0 bases removed from V and 8 bases from J, the gap between germline ends came to 11 bases. CDR3 length: 14 amino acids. Germline loops: CDR1 SGHRS, CDR2 YFSETQ. Here the CDR3 reads CASSLARTDEKLFF. In nucleotides, the CDR3 is TGCGCCAGCAGCTTGGCCCGGACAGACGAAAAACTGTTTTTT.

This clone has a handful of counts. The chain has TRBV29-1 and TRBJ1-2, with a possible D match to TRBD1 (5 bases). This CDR3 spans 16 amino acids. Trimming took 3 bases from V and 8 from J, leaving 25 bases between them. Germline V gives CDR1 SQVTM, CDR2 ANQGSEA. This CDR3 is CSVDGTISPPSRGYTF. The CDR3 DNA reads as TGCAGCGTTGATGGGACCATATCCCCTCCTTCGAGGGGCTACACCTTC.

The chain joins TRBV4-1 to TRBJ2-5, with TRBD1 identical over 9 bases. The junction had 3 bases not matched to a gene; V was cut back by 6 bases and J by 4 bases. The V gene's germline CDR1 is MGHRA and CDR2 YSYEKL. The CDR3 has 13 residues. DNA of the CDR3: TGCGCCAGCAGTGGGACAGGGAGAGAGACCCAGTACTTC. It encodes CASSGTGRETQYF.

The genes are TRBV5-1 and TRBJ1-1; 7 bases map to TRBD1. This CDR3 has 14 amino acids. After removal of 0 bases from V and 2 bases from J, the junction contained 1 base not matched to a gene. Germline V gives CDR1 SGHRS, CDR2 YFSETQ. The CDR3 protein is CASSLGDSNTEAFF. DNA for the CDR3: TGCGCCAGCAGCTTGGGGGACAGTAACACTGAAGCTTTCTTT.

The genes are TRBV5-6 and TRBJ2-3, with D possibly TRBD2 on 7 matching bases. Between the trimmed V and J ends, which lost 1 base and 2 bases, there was a span of 14 bases. Germline CDR1 is SGHDT and CDR2 is YYEEEE. This CDR3 is built from 16 residues. The CDR3 DNA reads TGTGCCAGCAGCTTGAGGGGGGGGCCCCACACAGATACGCAGTATTTT. Amino acid sequence: CASSLRGGPHTDTQYF.

This clone was picked up one time. The CDR3 region is CSARLDEQFF. In nucleotides, the CDR3 is TGCAGTGCCCGGCTCGATGAGCAGTTCTTC. The chain links TRBV20-1 to TRBJ2-1; no clear D gene. Trimming stripped 6 bases from V and 8 bases from J, with 8 bases between. CDR3 length: 10 residues. Germline assignment: CDR1 DFQATT and CDR2 SNEGSKA (reference sequence).

The chain couples TRBV4-2 to TRBJ1-2; D gene uncertain. Per the germline V gene, CDR1 is LGHNA and CDR2 is YNFKEQ. V shed 0 bases and J shed 8 bases, with 13 bases lying between them. The CDR3 runs 14 residues. DNA for the CDR3: TGTGCCAGCAGCCAAGATAAAGGGATCCTAGGCTACACCTTC. This translates into CASSQDKGILGYTF.

This clone appeared a few times. This specimen includes other DNA sequences encoding the same CDR3. V usage is TRBV5-1 and J usage is TRBJ2-1, with D perhaps TRBD2 (6 bases). The germline V gene has CDR1 SGHRS and CDR2 YFSETQ. V lost 0 bases and J lost 0, with 7 bases in between. The CDR3 has 15 amino acids. The CDR3: CASSLDGSSYNEQFF. The CDR3, as DNA: TGCGCCAGCAGCTTGGACGGGAGCTCCTACAATGAGCAGTTCTTC.

A remark on this clone: The sample carries other DNA sequences with the same CDR3. The chain combines TRBV7-7 with TRBJ2-3; D unclear. V shed 3 bases and J shed 3 bases, with 7 bases lying between them. CDR3 size: 13 residues. Germline CDR1 and CDR2: SSHAT and FNYEAQ (reference sequence). The DNA for the CDR3 is TGTGCCAGCAGCTTGGGCAGGACAGATACGCAGTATTTT. Amino acid sequence: CASSLGRTDTQYF.

The V gene is TRBV30, the J gene TRBJ1-5, with a possible D match to TRBD1 (5 bases). Germline CDR1 reads GTSNPN; CDR2 reads SVGIG (reference sequence). The V end lost 4 bases, the J end lost 4 bases, and 11 bases lay between the germline ends. The CDR3 runs 13 residues. CDR3 bases: TGTGCCTGGACGCCAGGGCCTAATCAGCCCCAGCATTTT. Protein sequence: CAWTPGPNQPQHF.

The rearrangement links TRBV6-6 to TRBJ2-3, with a tentative D call TRBD1 (5 bases). V was trimmed by 0 bases and J by 1 base, leaving 8 bases between them. Germline assignment: CDR1 MNHNY and CDR2 SVGAGI (reference sequence). The CDR3 totals 15 residues. The CDR3, as DNA: TGTGCCAGCAGTTACTCGAGCAGGGGCACAGATACGCAGTATTTT. Residues: CASSYSSRGTDTQYF.

The chain links TRBV7-2 to TRBJ2-1, with 9 bases identical to TRBD2. Unmatched junction bases numbered 5, after V lost 1 base and J lost 4 bases. This CDR3 comprises 16 residues. CDR1 is SGHTA, CDR2 FQGNSA, per germline. CDR3 loop: CASSLVGGGAYNEQFF. CDR3 coding DNA: TGTGCCAGCAGCTTAGTTGGCGGGGGGGCTTACAATGAGCAGTTCTTC.

CDR3 coding DNA: TGTGCCAGCAGCAATAGCGGGGGACACAATGAGCAGTTCTTC. It yields the protein CASSNSGGHNEQFF. The genes are TRBV11-2 and TRBJ2-1; the match to TRBD2 covers 9 bases. The trim removed 5 bases at V and 5 bases at J, leaving 4 bases unmatched. CDR1 SGHAT and CDR2 FQNNGV come from the germline V gene. The CDR3 length is 14 residues.